The 2 T cell receptor beta chains presented below share a single source sample, sequenced in a study of cytomegalovirus exposure and HLA in healthy donors. Researchers ran the PCR with 60 Vbeta and 13 Jbeta primers. Libraries were prepared by immunoSEQ multiplex PCR; TCRdb keeps only in-frame clonotypes and omits some of them. The sample holds approximately 100,000 clones, more than 65% seen once. Sequenced sample: PBMCs. Receptors originate from a woman under 30 in good health and CMV-seronegative.

The table lists this clone with a count of one. The chain is built from TRBV7-3 and TRBJ1-1; perhaps TRBD1 as D (6 bases). Looked up from germline, CDR1 is SGHTA and CDR2 is FQGTGA. This CDR3 is 14 amino acids long. V was trimmed by 5 bases and J by 3 bases, leaving 13 bases between them. This chain's CDR3 is CASSRDTLDTEAFF. CDR3 nucleotides: TGTGCCAGCAGCAGGGACACCCTGGACACTGAAGCTTTCTTT.

The chain carries TRBV11-1 and TRBJ2-1, with TRBD1 identical over 8 bases. CDR1 and CDR2 from the germline V gene are SGHAT and FQDESV (reference sequence). J gave up 3 bases and V 3 bases, and 7 bases lay outside the gene matches. CDR3 size: 16 residues. The CDR3 is CASSFDGQGLYNEQFF. The CDR3 DNA sequence: TGTGCCAGCAGCTTTGACGGACAGGGACTCTACAATGAGCAGTTCTTC.